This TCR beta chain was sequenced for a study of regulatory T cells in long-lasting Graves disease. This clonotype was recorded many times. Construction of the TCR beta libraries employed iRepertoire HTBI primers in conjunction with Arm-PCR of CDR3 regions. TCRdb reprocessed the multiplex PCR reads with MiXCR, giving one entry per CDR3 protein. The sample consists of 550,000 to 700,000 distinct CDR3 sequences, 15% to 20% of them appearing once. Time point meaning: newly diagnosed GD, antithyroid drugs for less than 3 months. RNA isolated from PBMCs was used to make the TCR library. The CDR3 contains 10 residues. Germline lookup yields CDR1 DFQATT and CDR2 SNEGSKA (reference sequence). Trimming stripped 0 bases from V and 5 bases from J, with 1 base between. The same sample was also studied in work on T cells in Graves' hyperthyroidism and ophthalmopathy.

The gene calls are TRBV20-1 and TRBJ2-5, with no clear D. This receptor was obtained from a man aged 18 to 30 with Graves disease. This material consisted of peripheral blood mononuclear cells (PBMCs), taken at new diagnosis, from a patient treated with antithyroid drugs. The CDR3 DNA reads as TGCAGTGCTAGAGAGGAGACCCAGTACTTC. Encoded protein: CSAREETQYF.